These 17 T cell receptor beta chains were sequenced from one sample in a study of cytomegalovirus exposure and HLA in healthy donors. The primer mix had 60 Vbeta and 13 Jbeta primers. Produced via immunoSEQ multiplex PCR; TCRdb's table is partial and in-frame only. The profile covers about 150,000 clones, with nearly 80% appearing a single time and more than 10% taken by the ten largest. Sample: PBMCs. The source is a man aged 25 to 40 in good health and CMV-seropositive.

The chain joins TRBV11-2 to TRBJ2-5; D remains unclear. Looked up from germline, CDR1 is SGHAT and CDR2 is FQNNGV. The CDR3 has 13 amino acids. V lost 5 bases and J lost 2, with 9 bases in between. The CDR3 is CASSPGWQETQYF. The CDR3 DNA reads TGTGCCAGCAGCCCAGGATGGCAAGAGACCCAGTACTTC.

The chain has TRBV27 and TRBJ2-7; 7 bases map to TRBD1. The CDR3 length is 15 residues. V was pared by 4 bases and J by 2 bases, with 8 bases of the junction left unmatched. Germline V gene lookup returns CDR1 MNHEY and CDR2 SMNVEV (reference sequence). The CDR3: CASSSATGTAYEQYF. CDR3 nucleotides: TGTGCCAGCAGTTCCGCCACCGGGACAGCCTACGAGCAGTACTTC.

The chain uses TRBV2 and TRBJ1-1, with D unclear. V gave up 6 bases and J gave up 3 bases, with 11 bases separating them. From germline, CDR1 is SNHLY and CDR2 FYNNEI. The CDR3 is 13 amino acids. In nucleotides, the CDR3 is TGTGCCAGCAGCACCACTTCCTACACTGAAGCTTTCTTT. This translates into CASSTTSYTEAFF.

CDR3: CASSYGRETTQYF. The CDR3 bases are TGTGCCAGCAGTTATGGGCGGGAGACTACGCAGTATTTT. The chain carries TRBV6-5 and TRBJ2-3, with TRBD2 matching 7 bases. The V and J ends lost 3 bases and 8 bases, in that order; junction bases with no gene match: 5. The CDR3 loop spans 13 amino acids. The germline V gene has CDR1 MNHEY and CDR2 SVGAGI.

This clone appeared a single time. V usage is TRBV28 and J usage is TRBJ2-7; 10 positions agree with TRBD1. The CDR3 runs 13 residues. With V trimmed by 10 bases and J by 2 bases, 5 bases remained unmatched. Germline V gene sequence: CDR1 MDHEN, CDR2 SYDVKM. The CDR3 region has the DNA TGTGCCACCATGGACAGGGGGGCCTACGAGCAGTACTTC. It specifies CATMDRGAYEQYF.

CDR3 protein: CASSQGFERYHAQYF. The CDR3 DNA sequence: TGTGCCAGCAGCCAAGGATTTGAGCGGTACCACGCGCAGTATTTT. The chain recombines TRBV14 with TRBJ2-3; D is perhaps TRBD2 (5 bases). Trimming cost V 1 base and J 10 bases, with 18 bases left between them. Germline loops: CDR1 SGHDN, CDR2 FVKESK. The CDR3 totals 15 residues.

The chain combines TRBV18 with TRBJ1-1; 11 bases match TRBD1. The CDR3 is 16 residues long. CDR1 is KGHSH, CDR2 LQKENI, per germline. J was trimmed by 3 bases and V by 2 bases; bases with no gene match: 5. CDR3 DNA sequence: TGTGCCAGCTCACCAAGGACAGGGGGCCGGGACACTGAAGCTTTCTTT. It encodes CASSPRTGGRDTEAFF.

The chain uses TRBV16 and TRBJ1-5; weak D call: TRBD1 (5 bases). Germline lookup yields CDR1 KGHSY and CDR2 FQNENV. The ends were cut back, 0 bases at V and 0 bases at J, with 12 bases in the middle. The CDR3 has 17 residues. The CDR3 coding sequence is TGTGCCAGCAGCCAATCCCAGGGTTCGATTAGCAATCAGCCCCAGCATTTT. This codes for CASSQSQGSISNQPQHF.

This clone was recorded only once. This chain connects TRBV6-5 to TRBJ1-4, with TRBD1 identical over 7 bases. The J segment lost 1 base and the V segment lost 6 bases, leaving 5 bases of the junction unmatched. The CDR3 contains 15 residues. Germline V CDR1 and CDR2: MNHEY, SVGAGI. CDR3 bases: TGTGCCAGCAGAAAAACAGGGGAAACTAATGAAAAACTGTTTTTT. Protein product: CASRKTGETNEKLFF.

CDR3: CASSADRPSGNTIYF. CDR3 in DNA: TGTGCCAGCAGTGCAGACAGGCCCTCTGGAAACACCATATATTTT. The rearrangement uses TRBV6-1 and TRBJ1-3, with D tentatively TRBD1 (6 bases). The CDR3 spans 15 residues. The ends were cut back, 4 bases at V and 0 bases at J, with 10 bases in the middle. Per the germline V gene, CDR1 is MNHNS and CDR2 is SASEGT.

This rearrangement joins TRBV4-2 to TRBJ1-5; 9 bases are shared with TRBD1. The CDR3 is 15 amino acids. Germline V lookup: CDR1 LGHNA, CDR2 YNFKEQ. The V gene end was trimmed by 0 bases and the J gene end by 5 bases; junction bases not matched to a gene: 2. The CDR3, as DNA: TGTGCCAGCAGCCAAGATCGACAGGGGGATCAGCCCCAGCATTTT. It translates to CASSQDRQGDQPQHF.

The chain is built from TRBV2 and TRBJ2-5, with TRBD2 identical over 12 bases. This CDR3 has 16 amino acids. Per the germline V gene, CDR1 is SNHLY and CDR2 is FYNNEI. V lost 3 bases to trimming and J lost 4 bases; unmatched junction nucleotides: 6. DNA of the CDR3: TGTGCCAGCAGTGATCTAGCGGGAGGGCCCGTAGAGACCCAGTACTTC. Its translation: CASSDLAGGPVETQYF.

This clone has only a few counts. This chain links TRBV15 with TRBJ1-4, with D tentatively TRBD1 (5 bases). V was trimmed by 8 bases and J by 3 bases, leaving 10 bases between them. Germline V gene lookup returns CDR1 LNHNV and CDR2 YYDKDF (reference sequence). The CDR3 extends over 13 amino acids. The CDR3 spells CATGGGANEKLFF. In DNA form, the CDR3 reads TGTGCCACCGGTGGAGGGGCTAATGAAAAACTGTTTTTT.

Points on this clone: The germline gene is not matched at one end of the junction; a read error may be the cause. The chain joins TRBV6-6 to TRBJ1-2, with a possible D match to TRBD1 (5 bases). The CDR3 is made up of 14 amino acids. CDR1 is MNHNY and CDR2 is SVGAGI in the germline V gene (reference sequence). CDR3 protein: CASSTGTTLYGYPF. The CDR3 DNA reads TGTGCCAGCAGCACCGGGACTACCCTCTATGGCTACCCCTTC.

The rearrangement joins TRBV2 to TRBJ1-5; 10 positions match TRBD1. Germline V gene lookup returns CDR1 SNHLY and CDR2 FYNNEI. The CDR3 covers 14 residues. Germline trimming cut 4 bases from V and 7 bases from J; bases unmatched to any gene: 4. CDR3 amino acids: CASSGTGGDQPQHF. CDR3 in DNA: TGTGCCAGCAGTGGGACAGGGGGTGACCAGCCCCAGCATTTT. Full variable domain (rest looked up from reference TRBV2 and TRBJ1-5): EPEVTQTPSHQVTQMGQEVILRCVPISNHLYFYWYRQILGQKVEFLVSFYNNEISEKSEIFDDQFSVERPDGSNFTLKIRSTKLEDSAMYFCASSGTGGDQPQHFGDGTRLSIL.

V usage is TRBV2 and J usage is TRBJ2-1; TRBD1 might be the D (5 bases). Per the germline V gene, CDR1 is SNHLY and CDR2 is FYNNEI. V was clipped by 7 bases and J by 6 bases, with 7 bases between them. The CDR3 totals 11 residues. CDR3 residues: CASKTGNEQFF. The CDR3 DNA reads as TGTGCCAGCAAAACAGGCAATGAGCAGTTCTTC. The full variable domain, in which reference TRBV2 and TRBJ2-1 provide the parts outside the CDR3, is EPEVTQTPSHQVTQMGQEVILRCVPISNHLYFYWYRQILGQKVEFLVSFYNNEISEKSEIFDDQFSVERPDGSNFTLKIRSTKLEDSAMYFCASKTGNEQFFGPGTRLTVL.

The rearrangement uses TRBV27 and TRBJ1-5; 9 nucleotides line up with TRBD1. There are 13 residues in the CDR3. V was clipped by 3 bases and J by 6 bases; unmatched bases: 0. Germline values: CDR1 MNHEY, CDR2 SMNVEV (reference sequence). CDR3 DNA sequence: TGTGCCAGCAGTTTGACAGGGGGTCAGCCCCAGCATTTT. Translated: CASSLTGGQPQHF.